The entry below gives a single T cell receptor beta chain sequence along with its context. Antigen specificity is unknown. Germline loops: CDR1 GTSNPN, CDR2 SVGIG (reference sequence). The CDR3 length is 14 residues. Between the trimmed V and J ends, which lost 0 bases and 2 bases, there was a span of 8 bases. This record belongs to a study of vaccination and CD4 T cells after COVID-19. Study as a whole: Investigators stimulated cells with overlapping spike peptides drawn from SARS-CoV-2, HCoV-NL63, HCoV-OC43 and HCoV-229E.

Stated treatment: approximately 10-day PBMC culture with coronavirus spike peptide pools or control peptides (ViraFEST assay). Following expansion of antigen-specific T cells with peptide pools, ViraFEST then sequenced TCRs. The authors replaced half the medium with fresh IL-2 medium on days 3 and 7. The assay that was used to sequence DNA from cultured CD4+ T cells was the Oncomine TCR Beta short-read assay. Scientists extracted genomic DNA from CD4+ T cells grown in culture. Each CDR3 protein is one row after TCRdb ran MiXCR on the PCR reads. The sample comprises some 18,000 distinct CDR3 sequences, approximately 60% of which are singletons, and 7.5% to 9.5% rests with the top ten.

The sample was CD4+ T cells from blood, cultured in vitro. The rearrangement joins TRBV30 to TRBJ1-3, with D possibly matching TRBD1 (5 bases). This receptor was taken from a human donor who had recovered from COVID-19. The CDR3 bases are TGTGCCTGGAGTGTATGGGGGACTGGAAACACCATATATTTT. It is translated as CAWSVWGTGNTIYF.